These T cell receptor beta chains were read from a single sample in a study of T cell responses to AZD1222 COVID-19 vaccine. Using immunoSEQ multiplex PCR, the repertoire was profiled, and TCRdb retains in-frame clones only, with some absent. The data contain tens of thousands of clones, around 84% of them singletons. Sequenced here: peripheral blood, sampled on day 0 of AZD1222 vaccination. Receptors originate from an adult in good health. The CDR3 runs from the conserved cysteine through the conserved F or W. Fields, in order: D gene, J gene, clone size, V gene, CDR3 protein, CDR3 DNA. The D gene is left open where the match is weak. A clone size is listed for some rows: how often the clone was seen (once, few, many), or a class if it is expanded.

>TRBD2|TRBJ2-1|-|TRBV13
CASTPRAGGISSYNEQFF
TGTGCCAGCACCCCCCGAGCGGGGGGGATTAGCTCCTACAATGAGCAGTTCTTC
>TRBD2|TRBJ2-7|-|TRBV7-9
CASSWTSGNYEQYF
TGTGCCAGCAGCTGGACTAGCGGGAACTACGAGCAGTACTTC
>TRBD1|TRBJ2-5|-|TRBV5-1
CASSLSSGTGGQETQYF
TGCGCCAGCAGCTTGTCTTCGGGGACAGGGGGCCAAGAGACCCAGTACTTC
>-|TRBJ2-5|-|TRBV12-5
CPSYVRLQETQYF
TGTCCCTCTTATGTGAGACTCCAAGAGACCCAGTACTTC
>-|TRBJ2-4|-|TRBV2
CASSVRGQASYTMAKNIQYF
TGTGCCAGCAGTGTGAGGGGACAAGCCTCCTATACGATGGCCAAAAACATTCAGTACTTC
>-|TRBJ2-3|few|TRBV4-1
CASSQVRDTQYF
TGCGCCAGCAGCCAAGTGAGAGATACGCAGTATTTT
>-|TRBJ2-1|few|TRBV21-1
CASSVSDEQFF
TGTGCCAGCAGCGTTAGTGATGAGCAGTTCTTC
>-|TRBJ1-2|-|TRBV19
CASSTGLPVYGYTF
TGTGCCAGTAGTACGGGTCTTCCCGTATACGGCTACACCTTC
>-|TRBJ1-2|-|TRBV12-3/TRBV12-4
CASSLVTYGYTF
TGTGCCAGCAGTTTAGTCACTTATGGCTACACCTTC
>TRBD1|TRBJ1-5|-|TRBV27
CASSAHRGSNQPQHF
TGTGCCAGCAGTGCCCACAGGGGAAGCAATCAGCCCCAGCATTTT
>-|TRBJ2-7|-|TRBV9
CASSVDGQGPYEQYF
TGTGCCAGCAGCGTAGATGGGCAGGGTCCCTACGAGCAGTACTTC
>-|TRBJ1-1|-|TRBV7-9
CASSPKTVLTPEAFF
TGTGCCAGCAGTCCCAAGACAGTACTCACCCCTGAAGCTTTCTTT
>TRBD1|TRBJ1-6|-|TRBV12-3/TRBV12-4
CASSSTGGAPLHF
TGTGCCAGCAGTTCGACAGGGGGTGCACCCCTCCACTTT
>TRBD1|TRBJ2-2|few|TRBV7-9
CASSTRQGRTGELFF
TGTGCCAGCAGCACACGACAGGGGCGCACCGGGGAGCTGTTTTTT
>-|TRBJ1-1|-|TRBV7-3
CASSLTGENTEAFF
TGTGCCAGCAGCCTTACAGGAGAGAACACTGAAGCTTTCTTT
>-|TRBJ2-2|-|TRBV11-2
CASSLTPENTGELFF
TGTGCCAGCAGCCTCACCCCAGAGAACACCGGGGAGCTGTTTTTT
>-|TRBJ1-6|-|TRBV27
CASSLGQGFNSPLHF
TGTGCCAGCAGTTTAGGGCAGGGATTCAATTCACCCCTCCACTTT
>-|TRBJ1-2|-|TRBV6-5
CASSYGGREGYTF
TGTGCCAGCAGTTACGGGGGGCGTGAAGGCTACACCTTC
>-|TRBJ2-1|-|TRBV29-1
CSVHKHWGDEQFF
TGCAGCGTACACAAACACTGGGGGGATGAGCAGTTCTTC
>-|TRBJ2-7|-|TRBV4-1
CASSQDYHEQYF
TGCGCCAGCAGCCAAGATTATCACGAGCAGTACTTC
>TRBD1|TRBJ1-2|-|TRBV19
CASSIKGQGAFGYTF
TGTGCCAGTAGTATCAAAGGACAGGGGGCATTTGGCTACACCTTC
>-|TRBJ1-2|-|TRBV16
CASSPGASSYGYTF
TGTGCCAGCAGCCCGGGGGCCAGTAGCTATGGCTACACCTTC
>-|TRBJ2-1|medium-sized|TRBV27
CASSRGGNEQFF
TGTGCCAGCAGTCGGGGCGGCAATGAGCAGTTCTTC
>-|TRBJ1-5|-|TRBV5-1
CASSFWGLDSGGNQPQHF
TGCGCCAGCAGCTTTTGGGGCTTGGACTCCGGGGGCAATCAGCCCCAGCATTTT
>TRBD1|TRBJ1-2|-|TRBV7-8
CASSLVGTGDYGYTF
TGTGCCAGCAGCTTAGTTGGAACAGGGGACTATGGCTACACCTTC
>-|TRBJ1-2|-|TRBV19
CASSIYGGVYGYTF
TGTGCCAGTAGTATATATGGAGGGGTCTATGGCTACACCTTC
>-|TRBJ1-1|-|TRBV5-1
CASSLALASTEAFF
TGCGCCAGCAGCTTGGCCTTGGCGAGCACTGAAGCTTTCTTT
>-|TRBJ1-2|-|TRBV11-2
CASSSYTANYGYTF
TGTGCCAGCAGTTCCTACACGGCTAACTATGGCTACACCTTC
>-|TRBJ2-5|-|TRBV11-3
CASSFRTLQGTQYF
TGTGCCAGCAGCTTTAGGACCCTGCAGGGGACCCAGTACTTC
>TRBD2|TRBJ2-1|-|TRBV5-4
CASSSSGVLGQFF
TGTGCCAGCAGCTCTAGCGGGGTTTTGGGGCAGTTCTTC
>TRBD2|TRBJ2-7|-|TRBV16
CASSQLGGYEQYF
TGTGCCAGCAGCCAATTGGGGGGGTACGAGCAGTACTTC